The 15 T cell receptor beta chains below all came from one sample that was sequenced in a study of neurological immune-mediated disorders. TCRdb reprocessed the 5' RACE reads via MiXCR and lists one record per CDR3 protein. The sample shows 95,000 or so distinct CDR3 sequences, 3.5% of them seen only once. The sample was PBMCs. The receptors originated from a woman aged 18-29 years with multiple sclerosis.

This clonotype showed up many times. This chain connects TRBV27 to TRBJ2-1; the match to TRBD2 covers 10 bases. The germline gives CDR1 MNHEY, CDR2 SMNVEV (reference sequence). The CDR3 runs 15 residues. V lost 5 bases and J lost 2; bases outside the gene matches: 3. The CDR3 DNA sequence: TGTGCCAGCAGTAGCGGGGGGGCGACCTACAATGAGCAGTTCTTC. Translating it yields CASSSGGATYNEQFF.

This clonotype was observed at least ten times. The chain carries TRBV29-1 and TRBJ2-3; D remains unclear. Trimming stripped 2 bases from V and 4 bases from J, with 13 bases between. CDR3 length: 14 amino acids. Germline assignment: CDR1 SQVTM and CDR2 ANQGSEA. CDR3: CSVESRSPADTQYF. In DNA, the CDR3 is TGCAGCGTTGAAAGCAGGAGTCCAGCAGATACGCAGTATTTT.

This clonotype was recorded many times. DNA of the CDR3: TGTGCCAGCAGTTATAGCGGGGGGGAAGAGCCCTACAATGAGCAGTTCTTC. Translated: CASSYSGGEEPYNEQFF. This chain links TRBV27 with TRBJ2-1; 11 positions match TRBD2. Germline lookup yields CDR1 MNHEY and CDR2 SMNVEV (reference sequence). Unmatched junction bases numbered 7, after V lost 4 bases and J lost 2 bases. The CDR3 sequence is 17 residues long.

This clonotype appeared many times. The rearrangement uses TRBV5-1 and TRBJ1-4; 8 bases agree with TRBD1. This CDR3 contains 15 residues. V gave up 4 bases and J gave up 5 bases; unmatched junction bases: 7. CDR1 and CDR2 from the germline V gene are SGHRS and YFSETQ. Written as DNA, the CDR3 is TGCGCCAGCAGCCTTATGGGACAGGTCAATGAAAAACTGTTTTTT. The encoded protein is CASSLMGQVNEKLFF.

This clonotype showed up many times. Here the CDR3 reads CASSLTSGGFSSYEQYF. For the CDR3, the DNA is TGCGCCAGCAGCTTGACTAGCGGGGGTTTTAGCTCCTACGAGCAGTACTTC. V is TRBV5-1 and J is TRBJ2-7; 11 bases are shared with TRBD2. The germline CDR1 and CDR2 sequences are SGHRS and YFSETQ. This CDR3 region has 17 residues. The ends lost 1 base at V and 0 bases at J; junction bases unmatched: 6.

This clonotype was counted ten times or more. The chain joins TRBV20-1 to TRBJ1-5, with TRBD1 as a possible D gene (6 bases). The germline gives CDR1 DFQATT, CDR2 SNEGSKA (reference sequence). The CDR3 runs 15 residues. V was shortened by 0 bases and J by 3 bases, with 12 bases between the two germline ends. For the CDR3, the DNA is TGCAGTGCTAGAGATCTTAGGGGGGACAATCAGCCCCAGCATTTT. The encoded protein is CSARDLRGDNQPQHF.

This clonotype showed up many times. The DNA of the CDR3 is TGCGCCAGCAGCCAAGATCAAGGACAGACCTACGAGCAGTACTTC. Its protein product is CASSQDQGQTYEQYF. The genes are TRBV4-3 and TRBJ2-7; a possible D gene is TRBD1 (6 bases). The CDR3 extends over 15 amino acids. Germline V gives CDR1 LGHNA, CDR2 YSLEER. V was pared by 0 bases and J by 2 bases, with 11 bases between.

At least ten counts were recorded for this clonotype. The chain carries TRBV7-6 and TRBJ2-3; no firm D call. The V end was cut by 0 bases, the J end by 5 bases, with 12 bases between. This CDR3 region has 15 residues. In germline, CDR1 is SGHVS, CDR2 FNYEAQ. The CDR3 DNA sequence: TGTGCCAGCAGCTTAGCCCCGGCTGCAGGAGATACGCAGTATTTT. This codes for CASSLAPAAGDTQYF.

This clonotype appeared many times. The rearrangement uses TRBV7-2 and TRBJ2-1; D may match TRBD1 or TRBD2 (5 bases each). CDR3 length: 14 amino acids. Germline CDR1 and CDR2: SGHTA and FQGNSA. Trimming shortened V by 5 bases and J by 4 bases, and 12 bases separated the two germline ends. The CDR3 nucleotides read TGTGCCAGCAGCCCCCGGGACGCATACAATGAGCAGTTCTTC. Protein sequence: CASSPRDAYNEQFF.

This clonotype came up many times. The J gene is TRBJ1-2, the V gene TRBV27; possibly TRBD1 for D (6 bases). From germline, CDR1 is MNHEY and CDR2 SMNVEV (reference sequence). The CDR3 runs to 16 residues. Trimming removed 1 base at V and 2 bases at J, with 14 bases between. The CDR3 DNA reads TGTGCCAGCAGTTTATGGGGCGGGGGGCTGAACTATGGCTACACCTTC. Amino acid sequence: CASSLWGGGLNYGYTF.

This clonotype has at least ten counts. The chain combines TRBV10-3 with TRBJ2-5; D unclear. V lost 3 bases and J 2 bases, leaving 10 bases between the germline ends. The CDR3 covers 14 residues. Germline CDR1 reads ENHRY; CDR2 reads SYGVKD. The CDR3: CAISDRNTQETQYF. The CDR3 nucleotides read TGTGCCATCAGTGACAGGAATACTCAAGAGACCCAGTACTTC.

The sample holds many counts of this clonotype. The chain uses TRBV7-2 and TRBJ2-7, with D possibly being TRBD1 (6 bases). V dropped 2 bases and J dropped 2 bases, with 19 bases sitting between them. The CDR3 covers 17 residues. Germline CDR1 and CDR2: SGHTA and FQGNSA. The CDR3, as DNA: TGTGCCAGCAGCTTACCAATCTCCGGGACAACCGCCTACGAGCAGTACTTC. Protein product: CASSLPISGTTAYEQYF.

This clonotype was observed many times. This chain uses TRBV18 with TRBJ1-2, with D unclear. V lost 2 bases, J lost 5 bases, and 6 bases lay in between. The CDR3 runs to 12 residues. Germline V lookup: CDR1 KGHSH, CDR2 LQKENI. DNA for the CDR3: TGTGCCAGCTCACCAGTGGATTATGGCTACACCTTC. Translating gives CASSPVDYGYTF.

This clonotype came up many times. The genes are TRBV6-5 and TRBJ2-1; 7 bases agree with TRBD2. The CDR3 runs to 15 residues. The J segment lost 8 bases and the V segment lost 7 bases, leaving 14 bases of the junction unmatched. The germline CDR1 and CDR2 sequences are MNHEY and SVGAGI. CDR3 region: CASTRGDYRRDEQFF. Written as DNA, the CDR3 is TGTGCCAGCACCCGGGGGGACTACCGCCGCGATGAGCAGTTCTTC.

This clonotype showed up many times. The chain employs TRBV9 and TRBJ1-1; D remains unclear. Germline V gives CDR1 SGDLS, CDR2 YYNGEE. The V and J ends lost 5 bases and 3 bases respectively, with 5 bases between them. The CDR3 runs 11 residues. CDR3 sequence reads: CASSPYTEAFF. CDR3 bases: TGTGCCAGCAGTCCGTACACTGAAGCTTTCTTT.